Listed below are T cell receptor beta chains from one sample, sequenced in a study of cytomegalovirus exposure and HLA in healthy donors. The protocol was immunoSEQ multiplex PCR, while the TCRdb copy is restricted to in-frame clones and leaves out a portion. The top ten hold 4.5% to 6% of the sample, which has 200,000 to 250,000 clones, 82% seen once. Specimen: PBMCs. The receptor set was obtained from a middle-aged woman in good health and CMV-seropositive. The CDR3 runs from the conserved cysteine through the conserved F or W. A D gene is named only where the DNA matches it firmly. Some rows have no size entry. The others give once, few or many, or a class for an expanded clone.

clone_size,v_call,d_call,j_call,cdr3_nt,cdr3_aa
-,TRBV5-1,TRBD2,TRBJ2-3,TGCGCCAGCAGCCCGACTAGCGCTACAGATACGCAGTATTTT,CASSPTSATDTQYF
few,TRBV4-3,-,TRBJ2-2,TGCGCCAGCAGCCAAGATATGGGGACTAACACCGGGGAGCTGTTTTTT,CASSQDMGTNTGELFF
few,TRBV7-6,TRBD2,TRBJ2-7,TGTGCCAGCAGCGGGAGGGGATACGAGCAGTACTTC,CASSGRGYEQYF
-,TRBV7-3,TRBD2,TRBJ2-2,TGTGCCAGCAGCCGTAGCGGGAGTGGCACCGGGGAGCTGTTTTTT,CASSRSGSGTGELFF
-,TRBV5-1,-,TRBJ2-7,TGCGCCAGCAGCTTGGAGGGACACGAGCAGTACTTC,CASSLEGHEQYF
-,TRBV6-6,TRBD1,TRBJ2-7,TGTGCCAGCAGTTACGGACAGGAATACGAGCAGTACTTC,CASSYGQEYEQYF
-,TRBV7-8,-,TRBJ1-6,TGTGCCAGCGGCAGGGATAATTCACCCCTCCACTTT,CASGRDNSPLHF
many,TRBV5-8,-,TRBJ1-3,TGTGCCAGCAGCCACAGGGATCCTGGAAACACCATATATTTT,CASSHRDPGNTIYF
-,TRBV18,-,TRBJ2-7,TGTGCCAGCTCACCGTTAGCGAAGGATACCGAGCAGTACTTC,CASSPLAKDTEQYF
-,TRBV6-1,TRBD1,TRBJ1-1,TGTGCCAGCCCCAGGGACAGGGGGTATGGTGAAGCTTTCTTT,CASPRDRGYGEAFF
few,TRBV9,TRBD1,TRBJ1-6,TGTGCCAGCAGCGCTGGGGACAGCTATAATTCACCCCTCCACTTT,CASSAGDSYNSPLHF
-,TRBV7-9,TRBD2,TRBJ2-1,TGTGCCAGCAGCTCCAGGAGGCTAGCGGGGGACAATGAGCAGTTCTTC,CASSSRRLAGDNEQFF
-,TRBV6-5,TRBD2,TRBJ2-1,TGTGCCAGCACCCCGGAGGGCGGGAGTTACAATGAGCAGTTCTTC,CASTPEGGSYNEQFF
few,TRBV7-2,TRBD1,TRBJ2-5,TGTGCCAGCAGCTCGGGACAGGGTCTTGAGACCCAGTACTTC,CASSSGQGLETQYF
-,TRBV5-6,-,TRBJ1-1,TGTGCCAGCAGTCACCTCCCCCCTTCGGGCACTGAAGCTTTCTTT,CASSHLPPSGTEAFF
-,TRBV7-2,-,TRBJ2-5,TGTGCCAGCAGCGAGAGAACAGGGTTCGAGACCCAGTACTTC,CASSERTGFETQYF
once,TRBV5-1,TRBD1,TRBJ2-1,TGCGCCAGCAGCGTCCCCGGGACAGGGGGAGATGAGCAGTTCTTC,CASSVPGTGGDEQFF
few,TRBV7-2,-,TRBJ2-7,TGTGCCAGCAGCCCACTGAGCGGGCCTTACGAGCAGTACTTC,CASSPLSGPYEQYF
-,TRBV4-3,TRBD1,TRBJ2-7,TGCGCCAGCAGCCAAGAGGGACAGGGGGCCTACGAGCAGTACTTC,CASSQEGQGAYEQYF
-,TRBV5-8,TRBD1,TRBJ2-1,TGTGCCAGCAGGTCCGGGACAGGAAGCTCCTACAATGAGCAGTTCTTC,CASRSGTGSSYNEQFF
-,TRBV27,-,TRBJ2-2,TGTGCCAGCAGTTTAACGGGGGCCGGGGAGCTGTTTTTT,CASSLTGAGELFF
-,TRBV29-1,TRBD1,TRBJ2-5,TGCAGCGTTGATGGAGATTGGGCCAGGGGGTTGGAGACCCAGTACTTC,CSVDGDWARGLETQYF
-,TRBV25-1,TRBD1,TRBJ2-2,TGTGCCAGCAGTCCGGGACAGGGAGCCGGGGAGCTGTTTTTT,CASSPGQGAGELFF
few,TRBV4-3,-,TRBJ2-3,TGCGCCAGCAGCCCTTCGGGCACAGATACGCAGTATTTT,CASSPSGTDTQYF
-,TRBV6-5,TRBD1,TRBJ2-5,TGTGCCAGCAGTTACTCCCCAGGGGGATTACAAGAGACCCAGTACTTC,CASSYSPGGLQETQYF
-,TRBV5-6,TRBD2,TRBJ2-1,TGTGCCAGCAGCTCAGGGACTAGCGGGTTCTTC,CASSSGTSGFF
once,TRBV5-5,TRBD1,TRBJ2-2,TGTGCCAGCAGCCCGGGACAGGCGGTTAACACCGGGGAGCTGTTTTTT,CASSPGQAVNTGELFF
few,TRBV10-3,TRBD2,TRBJ2-7,TGTGCCATCAGTGAGAGCCTAGCGGGGGAGCACTCCTACGAGCAGTACTTC,CAISESLAGEHSYEQYF
-,TRBV30,TRBD1,TRBJ2-2,TGTGCCTGGAGTATACCGGGACAGGAGGTCGGGGAGCTGTTTTTT,CAWSIPGQEVGELFF
few,TRBV4-1,-,TRBJ1-2,TGCGCCAGCAGCCCCCCCGACAGGACCGGCTACACCTTC,CASSPPDRTGYTF
-,TRBV5-5,TRBD1,TRBJ2-7,TGTGCCAGCAGCGGCGGGACAGGGGCCCAATACGAGCAGTACTTC,CASSGGTGAQYEQYF
-,TRBV7-2,TRBD1,TRBJ2-1,TGTGCCAGCAGCTGGGTAGCTTGGGGACAGGGGGCATACAATGAGCAGTTCTTC,CASSWVAWGQGAYNEQFF
-,TRBV27,TRBD2,TRBJ2-3,TGTGCCAGCAGTTCCCGGGGGACTAGCGGCACAGATACGCAGTATTTT,CASSSRGTSGTDTQYF
-,TRBV10-3,-,TRBJ2-7,TGTGCCATCAGTGAACTGACCGGCGCGGGCGAGCAGTACTTC,CAISELTGAGEQYF
-,TRBV5-1,-,TRBJ1-1,TGCGCCAGCAGCTTGGACGGCCAGGGAATAGCTGAAGCTTTCTTT,CASSLDGQGIAEAFF
-,TRBV4-2,-,TRBJ1-1,TGTGCCAGCAGCTCTAACGCGGGGTCCACTGAAGCTTTCTTT,CASSSNAGSTEAFF
-,TRBV5-4,TRBD1,TRBJ1-5,TGTGCCAGCAGTTCGGGACAGGGGCCAAATCAGCCCCAGCATTTT,CASSSGQGPNQPQHF
-,TRBV19,TRBD2,TRBJ2-1,TGTGCCAGTAGTATAGATTTTAGCGGGGGGGGATACAATGAGCAGTTCTTC,CASSIDFSGGGYNEQFF
-,TRBV25-1,-,TRBJ1-1,TGTGCCAGCACAATAGGGGGGGGAAACACTGAAGCTTTCTTT,CASTIGGGNTEAFF
-,TRBV7-2,TRBD1,TRBJ2-2,TGTGCCAGCAGCTTAGGGGGGACAGCTATAAACACCGGGGAGCTGTTTTTT,CASSLGGTAINTGELFF
-,TRBV11-2,-,TRBJ2-5,TGTGCCAGCAGCCTCACGGGGACATTACTGGGCCAAGAGACCCAGTACTTC,CASSLTGTLLGQETQYF
-,TRBV12-5,-,TRBJ2-7,TGTGCTAGTGGTCCTGGACAGAGCTCCTACGAGCAGTACTTC,CASGPGQSSYEQYF
-,TRBV19,TRBD1,TRBJ2-2,TGTGCCAGCCTAGACCAACAGGGGTTGGGCGGGGAGCTGTTTTTT,CASLDQQGLGGELFF
-,TRBV7-9,-,TRBJ2-5,TGTGCCAGCAGCCCCCCGTATCGGTATTCCAGGGAGACCCAGTACTTC,CASSPPYRYSRETQYF
few,TRBV5-4,TRBD1,TRBJ2-7,TGTGCCAGCAGCCCAATAGTCGGGACAGGGGCCTACGAGCAGTACTTC,CASSPIVGTGAYEQYF
-,TRBV19,TRBD2,TRBJ2-7,TGTGCCAGTAAGGAGCGGGGAACCTACGAGCAGTACTTC,CASKERGTYEQYF
-,TRBV20-1,TRBD2,TRBJ2-5,TGCAGTGCTGGGACTAGCTCCTCGTGGTACTTC,CSAGTSSSWYF
-,TRBV30,-,TRBJ1-1,TGTGCCTGGAGTGTCTCCCGGGCTGAAGCTTTCTTT,CAWSVSRAEAFF
-,TRBV5-4,TRBD1,TRBJ1-2,TGTGCCAGCAGCCCCGGGACAGGGGACCTCTATGGCTACACCTTC,CASSPGTGDLYGYTF
-,TRBV7-9,TRBD2,TRBJ2-1,TGTGCCAGCAGAGACCCCGGGACTAGCGGTAATAATGAGCAGTTCTTC,CASRDPGTSGNNEQFF
-,TRBV30,TRBD1,TRBJ1-2,TGTGCCTGGAGGGACAGGGGGCGCTTTAACTATGGCTACACCTTC,CAWRDRGRFNYGYTF
-,TRBV29-1,TRBD2,TRBJ2-1,TGCAGCGACCGGACTAGCGGGAAGGGGAATGAGCAGTTCTTC,CSDRTSGKGNEQFF
few,TRBV9,TRBD2,TRBJ2-5,TGTGCCAGCAGCGAACGGGGGGGTTCTCAAGAGACCCAGTACTTC,CASSERGGSQETQYF
-,TRBV9,TRBD1,TRBJ2-2,TGTGCCAGCAGCGCCGCAGGGGGCGGTGGCACCGGGGAGCTGTTTTTT,CASSAAGGGGTGELFF
-,TRBV27,-,TRBJ1-2,TGTGCCAGCAGTTTGACAGGACTCTACTATGGCTACACCTTC,CASSLTGLYYGYTF